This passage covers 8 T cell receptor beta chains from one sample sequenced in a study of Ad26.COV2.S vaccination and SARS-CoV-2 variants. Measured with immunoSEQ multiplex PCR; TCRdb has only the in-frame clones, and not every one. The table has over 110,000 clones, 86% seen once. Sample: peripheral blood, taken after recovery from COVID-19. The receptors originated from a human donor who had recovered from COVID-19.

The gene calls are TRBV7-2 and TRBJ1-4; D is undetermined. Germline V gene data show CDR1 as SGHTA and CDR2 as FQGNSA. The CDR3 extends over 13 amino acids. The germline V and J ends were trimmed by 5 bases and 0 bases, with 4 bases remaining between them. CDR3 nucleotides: TGTGCCAGCAGCCGGACAACTAATGAAAAACTGTTTTTT. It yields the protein CASSRTTNEKLFF.

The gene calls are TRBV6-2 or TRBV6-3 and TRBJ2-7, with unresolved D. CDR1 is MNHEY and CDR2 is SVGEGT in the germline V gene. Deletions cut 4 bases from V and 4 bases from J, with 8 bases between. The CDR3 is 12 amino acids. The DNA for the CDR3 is TGTGCCAGCAGTTTGCCAGCGTACGAGCAGTACTTC. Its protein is CASSLPAYEQYF.

CDR3 DNA: TGTGCCAGCATCGAGGACCTGAACACTGAAGCTTTCTTT. It is translated as CASIEDLNTEAFF. The chain is built from TRBV25-1 and TRBJ1-1; no definite D call. V dropped 7 bases and J dropped 0 bases, with 9 bases sitting between them. In germline, CDR1 is MGHDK, CDR2 SYGVNS. This CDR3 has 13 residues.

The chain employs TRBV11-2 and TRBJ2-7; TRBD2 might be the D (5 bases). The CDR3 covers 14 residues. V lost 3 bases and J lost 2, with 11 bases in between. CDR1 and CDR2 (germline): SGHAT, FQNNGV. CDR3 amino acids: CASSFGLAAYEQYF. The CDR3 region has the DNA TGTGCCAGCAGCTTTGGACTCGCCGCCTACGAGCAGTACTTC.

Here the CDR3 reads CASSYSNWVEQYF. The CDR3 nucleotides read TGTGCCAGCAGTTACTCGAACTGGGTCGAGCAGTACTTC. The V call is TRBV6-2 or TRBV6-3, the J call TRBJ2-7; D not resolved. The CDR3 runs 13 residues. Germline assignment: CDR1 MNHEY and CDR2 SVGEGT. V lost 0 bases and J 6 bases, leaving 9 bases between the germline ends.

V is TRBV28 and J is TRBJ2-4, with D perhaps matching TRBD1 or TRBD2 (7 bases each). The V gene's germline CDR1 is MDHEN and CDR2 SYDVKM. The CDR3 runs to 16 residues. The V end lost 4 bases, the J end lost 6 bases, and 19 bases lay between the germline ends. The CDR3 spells CASSSRQGGVVNIQYF. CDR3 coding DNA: TGTGCCAGCAGTTCTCGACAGGGAGGGGTTGTAAACATTCAGTACTTC.

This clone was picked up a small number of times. CDR3 nucleotide sequence: TGTGCCAGCAGCTTCGAAGGACATAGCTCTGGAAACACCATATATTTT. Amino acids: CASSFEGHSSGNTIYF. The gene calls are TRBV28 and TRBJ1-3; the D gene is possibly TRBD1 (5 bases). CDR3 length: 16 residues. Deletions cut 6 bases from V and 0 bases from J, with 15 bases between. Germline-derived CDR1 and CDR2 are MDHEN and SYDVKM.

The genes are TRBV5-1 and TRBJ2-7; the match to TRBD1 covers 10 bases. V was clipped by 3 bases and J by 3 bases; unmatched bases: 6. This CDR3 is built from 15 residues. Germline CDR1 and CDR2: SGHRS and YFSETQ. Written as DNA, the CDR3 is TGCGCCAGCAGCTCCCGGGACAGGGGACTCTACGAGCAGTACTTC. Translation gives CASSSRDRGLYEQYF.